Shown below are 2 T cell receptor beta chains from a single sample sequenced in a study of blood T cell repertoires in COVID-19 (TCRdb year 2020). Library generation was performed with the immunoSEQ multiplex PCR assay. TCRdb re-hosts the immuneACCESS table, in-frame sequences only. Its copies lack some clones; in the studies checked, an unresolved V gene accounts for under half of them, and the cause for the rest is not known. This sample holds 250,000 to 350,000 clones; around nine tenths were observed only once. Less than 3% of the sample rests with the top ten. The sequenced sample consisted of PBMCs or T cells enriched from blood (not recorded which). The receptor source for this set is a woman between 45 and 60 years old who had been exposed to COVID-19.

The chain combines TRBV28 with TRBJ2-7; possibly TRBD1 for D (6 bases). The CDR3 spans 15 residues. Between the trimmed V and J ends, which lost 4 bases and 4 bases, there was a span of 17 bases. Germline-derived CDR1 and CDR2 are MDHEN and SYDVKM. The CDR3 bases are TGTGCCAGCAGTTCACCCCCCCAGGGGAAGTACGAGCAGTACTTC. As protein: CASSSPPQGKYEQYF.

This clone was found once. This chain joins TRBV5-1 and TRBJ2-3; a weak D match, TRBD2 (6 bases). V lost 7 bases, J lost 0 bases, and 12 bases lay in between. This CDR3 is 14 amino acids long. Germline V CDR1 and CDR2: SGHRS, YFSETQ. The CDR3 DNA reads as TGCGCCAGCTATAGTAGCGGCAGCACAGATACGCAGTATTTT. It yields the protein CASYSSGSTDTQYF.